This TCR beta chain was captured in a study of chemoradiotherapy in HPV16-positive cancers. This table comes from immunoSEQ multiplex PCR, and its TCRdb copy is limited to in-frame clones, with some not included. This sample has roughly 39,000 clones, with more than 75% found just once. This clone was seen once. The TCR was taken from a human donor with HPV-associated anogenital cancer. The input for sequencing was blood, taken from a patient who underwent chemoradiotherapy.

This chain's CDR3 is CASRSSGNTEAFF. The CDR3 DNA follows: TGTGCCAGCAGATCCAGTGGGAACACTGAAGCTTTCTTT. J is TRBJ1-1 and V is TRBV11-2, with no clear D. Germline CDR1 is SGHAT and CDR2 is FQNNGV. V was pared by 6 bases and J by 1 base, with 9 bases between. The CDR3 has 13 residues.